A single sample gave rise to the 25 T cell receptor beta chains below, sequenced in a study of regulatory T cells in long-lasting Graves disease. Time point meaning: newly diagnosed GD, antithyroid drugs for less than 3 months. Scientists built the TCR library using RNA that was extracted from PBMCs. Arm-PCR of CDR3 regions and iRepertoire HTBI primers were used to build TCR beta libraries. One entry per CDR3 protein, called by TCRdb with MiXCR from the multiplex PCR reads. The sample holds around 320,000 distinct CDR3 sequences, approximately 15% seen once. The sample was also linked to a second study, of T cells in Graves' hyperthyroidism and ophthalmopathy.

Here the sequenced sample was peripheral blood mononuclear cells (PBMCs), taken at new diagnosis, from a patient treated with antithyroid drugs. These TCRs come from a middle-aged man with Graves disease.

There are many counts of this clonotype. CDR3 nucleotides: TGTGCCAGCAGTTACTCTTGGACAGGGAGCTCTGGGGCCAACGTCCTGACTTTC. Encoded protein: CASSYSWTGSSGANVLTF. This chain links TRBV6-5 with TRBJ2-6; 8 bases are a match to TRBD1. Germline V gives CDR1 MNHEY, CDR2 SVGAGI. With 0 bases clipped from V and 0 bases from J, the junction kept 4 bases outside the gene matches. The CDR3 is 18 residues long.

Many counts were recorded for this clonotype. The gene calls are TRBV3-2 and TRBJ2-5. TRBV3-2 is shown as a pseudogene. The CDR3 extends over 14 amino acids. The CDR3 nucleotides read TGTGCCAGCAGCCAAGAAAGCCTCGGGGAGACCCAGTACTTC. Translation: CASSQESLGETQYF.

This clonotype appeared many times. The J gene is TRBJ2-7, the V gene TRBV28, with 8 bases aligning to TRBD1. This CDR3 comprises 16 residues. In germline, CDR1 is MDHEN, CDR2 SYDVKM. V lost 4 bases and J lost 3; bases outside the gene matches: 11. The DNA of the CDR3 is TGTGCCAGCAGTTCATTCCTCGGACAGGGCCTCTACGAGCAGTACTTC. Amino acid sequence: CASSSFLGQGLYEQYF. The complete variable domain, with remaining parts taken from reference TRBV28 and TRBJ2-7, reads DVKVTQSSRYLVKRTGEKVFLECVQDMDHENMFWYRQDPGLGLRLIYFSYDVKMKEKGDIPEGYSVSREKKERFSLILESASTNQTSMYLCASSSFLGQGLYEQYFGPGTRLTVT.

This clonotype was detected ten times or more. The chain employs TRBV18 and TRBJ2-3, with D unclear. Germline lookup yields CDR1 KGHSH and CDR2 LQKENI. V was shortened by 4 bases and J by 2 bases, with 7 bases between the two germline ends. The CDR3 is 13 residues long. Written as DNA, the CDR3 is TGTGCCAGCTCACAACGTATCACAGATACGCAGTATTTT. It is translated as CASSQRITDTQYF.

CDR3 sequence reads: CASSQGGRGGGYSNQPQHF. In DNA, the CDR3 is TGCGCCAGCAGCCAAGGAGGGCGAGGGGGAGGGTATAGCAATCAGCCCCAGCATTTT. V and J are TRBV4-1 and TRBJ1-5; D might be TRBD1 (6 bases). Germline CDR1 reads MGHRA; CDR2 reads YSYEKL. This CDR3 spans 19 amino acids. Trimming removed 1 base from V and 0 bases from J, with 19 bases in between.

The chain couples TRBV7-2 to TRBJ1-2; D possibly corresponds to TRBD1 (5 bases). CDR3 length: 15 amino acids. The V end lost 0 bases, the J end lost 2 bases, and 10 bases lay between the germline ends. Germline assignment: CDR1 SGHTA and CDR2 FQGNSA. The CDR3 is CASSLARRQNYGYTF. CDR3 in DNA: TGTGCCAGCAGCTTAGCTAGGCGACAGAACTATGGCTACACCTTC.

This clonotype came up many times. This rearrangement joins TRBV18 to TRBJ2-7, with D perhaps matching TRBD1 (5 bases). The CDR3 extends over 15 amino acids. Germline V gives CDR1 KGHSH, CDR2 LQKENI. Between the trimmed V and J ends, which lost 3 bases and 0 bases, there was a span of 12 bases. The CDR3: CASSPTVATSYEQYF. The CDR3 DNA reads as TGTGCCAGCTCACCGACAGTCGCCACCTCCTACGAGCAGTACTTC. Using reference TRBV18 and TRBJ2-7 for the parts outside the CDR3, the full variable domain is NAGVMQNPRHLVRRRGQEARLRCSPMKGHSHVYWYRQLPEEGLKFMVYLQKENIIDESGMPKERFSAEFPKEGPSILRIQQVVRGDSAAYFCASSPTVATSYEQYFGPGTRLTVT.

This clonotype occurred many times. J is TRBJ2-5 and V is TRBV6-2 or TRBV6-3, with 14 bases aligning to TRBD2. CDR1 MNHEY and CDR2 SVGEGT come from the germline V gene. The CDR3 runs to 18 residues. The J segment lost 2 bases and the V segment lost 5 bases, leaving 10 bases of the junction unmatched. The CDR3 nucleotides are TGTGCCAGCAGTCGCGGACAGAGACTAGCGGGGGGGCAAGAGACCCAGTACTTC. Translated, it gives CASSRGQRLAGGQETQYF.

The rearrangement links TRBV7-2 to TRBJ2-6; D remains unclear. Germline V CDR1 and CDR2: SGHTA, FQGNSA. V lost 2 bases and J lost 0, with 5 bases in between. This CDR3 comprises 15 residues. CDR3: CASSLWRSGANVLTF. The CDR3 DNA reads TGTGCCAGCAGCTTATGGCGCTCTGGGGCCAACGTCCTGACTTTC.

The chain carries TRBV20-1 and TRBJ2-4; 7 nucleotides align to TRBD2. The CDR3 has 13 residues. Losses at the gene ends were 7 bases for V and 6 bases for J; bases not matched to a gene: 9. The germline gives CDR1 DFQATT, CDR2 SNEGSKA (reference sequence). CDR3 sequence reads: CSVRGRDGNIQYF. The DNA for the CDR3 is TGCAGTGTTCGAGGGAGGGACGGAAACATTCAGTACTTC.

This clonotype was detected many times. The chain employs TRBV24-1 and TRBJ1-5; D is unresolved. Trimming cost V 4 bases and J 3 bases, with 21 bases left between them. The CDR3 is 18 amino acids. Germline lookup yields CDR1 KGHDR and CDR2 SFDVKD. CDR3 coding DNA: TGTGCCACCAGTGAACAATATCGGACGATCGTACTCAATCAGCCCCAGCATTTT. Its protein product is CATSEQYRTIVLNQPQHF.

There are many counts of this clonotype. Written as DNA, the CDR3 is TGCGCCAGCAGCATGGGACTAGCGGGGGGCGGCCACGAGCAGTACTTC. It is translated as CASSMGLAGGGHEQYF. The V and J genes are TRBV5-1 and TRBJ2-7; TRBD2 agrees at 15 bases. With V trimmed by 4 bases and J by 5 bases, 7 bases remained unmatched. The CDR3 loop spans 16 amino acids. The germline V gene encodes CDR1 SGHRS and CDR2 YFSETQ.

This clonotype has only a few counts. The chain has TRBV20-1 and TRBJ1-6; possibly TRBD1 for D (6 bases). Trimming removed 5 bases from V and 3 bases from J, with 11 bases in between. CDR3 length equals 14 residues. From germline, CDR1 is DFQATT and CDR2 SNEGSKA (reference sequence). The CDR3: CSAGRTDYNSPLHF. In DNA, the CDR3 is TGCAGTGCTGGAAGGACAGACTATAATTCACCCCTCCACTTT.

The chain combines TRBV27 with TRBJ1-1; TRBD1 agrees at 8 bases. This CDR3 is built from 15 residues. The ends lost 4 bases at V and 5 bases at J; junction bases unmatched: 9. Germline values: CDR1 MNHEY, CDR2 SMNVEV (reference sequence). In DNA form, the CDR3 reads TGTGCCAGCAGTTCACTACAGGGGGGTTGGACTGAAGCTTTCTTT. This codes for CASSSLQGGWTEAFF.

This clonotype was counted many times. V gene TRBV28 combines with J gene TRBJ2-3; unclear D gene. The CDR3 is made up of 11 amino acids. Trimming took off 6 bases at V and 9 bases at J, with 10 bases between the two ends. Germline V CDR1 and CDR2: MDHEN, SYDVKM. This CDR3 reads CASSSATTQYF. Here the CDR3 DNA reads TGTGCCAGCAGCTCAGCCACGACGCAGTATTTT.

The chain carries TRBV5-4 and TRBJ1-4; D is ambiguous. Per germline, CDR1 SGHNT and CDR2 YYREEE (reference sequence). With 7 bases removed from V and 0 bases from J, the gap between germline ends came to 7 bases. This CDR3 is built from 13 residues. In DNA, the CDR3 is TGTGCCAGCGGGAGGGCAACTAATGAAAAACTGTTTTTT. Translation gives CASGRATNEKLFF.

The chain employs TRBV27 and TRBJ2-1; TRBD2 matches 11 bases. V shed 4 bases, J shed 9 bases, and the junction held 8 bases outside the gene matches. The CDR3 is 15 residues long. Looked up from germline, CDR1 is MNHEY and CDR2 is SMNVEV (reference sequence). CDR3 protein: CASSSASGGTSEQFF. The CDR3 DNA is TGTGCCAGCAGTTCGGCTAGCGGGGGGACATCTGAGCAGTTCTTC.

This clonotype was seen a handful of times. V usage is TRBV12-3 or TRBV12-4 and J usage is TRBJ2-3, with D tentatively TRBD2 (6 bases). This CDR3 is 14 amino acids long. V was trimmed by 6 bases and J by 8 bases, leaving 18 bases between them. CDR3 loop: CASSPPGLTTTQYF. CDR3 DNA sequence: TGTGCCAGCAGCCCCCCGGGACTCACAACTACGCAGTATTTT.

In this sample, this clonotype turned up a few times. The chain couples TRBV5-1 to TRBJ1-1; D perhaps matches TRBD1 (5 bases). Germline CDR1 SGHRS, CDR2 YFSETQ. The CDR3 is made up of 14 amino acids. Trimming removed 4 bases at V and 3 bases at J, with 13 bases between. CDR3 coding DNA: TGCGCCAGCAGCCGCCTCGGGGGTCACACTGAAGCTTTCTTT. Its translation: CASSRLGGHTEAFF.

This clonotype was detected a few times. The chain combines TRBV24-1 with TRBJ2-5; TRBD2 matches 7 bases. In germline, CDR1 is KGHDR, CDR2 SFDVKD. Trimming removed 1 base from V and 1 base from J; junction bases left unmatched: 5. The CDR3 has 16 residues. The CDR3 is CATSDFGTTAQETQYF. The CDR3 region has the DNA TGTGCCACCAGTGATTTCGGGACTACTGCCCAAGAGACCCAGTACTTC.

As regards this clonotype: This likely stems from a read error, as it lies one base from a far larger clone. This chain uses TRBV7-2 with TRBJ2-1; 9 bases are shared with TRBD1. Germline loops: CDR1 SGHTA, CDR2 FQGNSA. The CDR3 sequence is 14 residues long. The CDR3 reads CATSHGTGYNEQFF. The CDR3 DNA sequence: TGTGCCACCAGCCACGGGACAGGGTACAATGAGCAGTTCTTC.

This chain connects TRBV7-9 to TRBJ2-2, with 12 bases aligning to TRBD1. V trimming: 4 bases; J trimming: 2 bases; junction bases outside the gene matches: 14. The CDR3 is made up of 20 amino acids. In germline, CDR1 is SEHNR, CDR2 FQNEAQ (reference sequence). The CDR3 DNA follows: TGTGCCAGCAGCTCCCCCGTGGGACAGGGGGCGTGGAAAAACACCGGGGAGCTGTTTTTT. It yields the protein CASSSPVGQGAWKNTGELFF.

This clonotype has only a few counts. This rearrangement joins TRBV20-1 to TRBJ2-1; TRBD2 matches 8 bases. The V segment lost 6 bases and the J segment 6 bases; nucleotides outside the gene matches: 10. Germline values: CDR1 DFQATT, CDR2 SNEGSKA (reference sequence). CDR3 length equals 14 residues. The CDR3: CSARRGGAGNEQFF. The DNA for the CDR3 is TGCAGTGCCCGACGGGGGGGCGCGGGCAATGAGCAGTTCTTC.

This clonotype was observed at least ten times. The chain has TRBV6-1 and TRBJ2-5; the D is unclear. CDR3 length: 13 residues. Germline CDR1 reads MNHNS; CDR2 reads SASEGT. V gave up 8 bases and J gave up 0 bases, with 10 bases separating them. CDR3 region: CASRKTYQETQYF. CDR3 in DNA: TGTGCCAGCCGGAAGACGTACCAAGAGACCCAGTACTTC.

This clonotype occurred many times. This rearrangement joins TRBV20-1 to TRBJ2-3, with 7 bases aligning to TRBD2. V dropped 5 bases and J dropped 2; count of bases not matched to a gene: 7. The CDR3 contains 14 residues. Germline lookup yields CDR1 DFQATT and CDR2 SNEGSKA (reference sequence). The CDR3 nucleotides are TGCAGTGCTGGGGGGGGGGGAAACACAGATACGCAGTATTTT. Its protein is CSAGGGGNTDTQYF.